The sequence of this T cell receptor (beta chain) was determined in a study of blood T cell repertoires in COVID-19. Study-wide context: In each case, the material was cDNA or gDNA derived from T cells, B-cell-depleted T cells, or PBMCs.

Germline CDR1 SGDLS, CDR2 YYNGEE. Trimming at V came to 0 bases and at J to 4 bases, leaving 2 bases not matched to a gene. The CDR3 sequence is 16 residues long. As processed by the authors: Estimates of nucleated cell counts were drawn from the amplification of reference gene primers. TCRdb's table, derived via immunoSEQ multiplex PCR, lists solely in-frame clones and lacks some. V and J calls and clone size are given by that table; D and trimming were obtained from the DNA. The sample has 200,000 to 300,000 clones, about 85% seen once. Sequenced: peripheral blood. The source is a man in his 60s who had recovered from COVID-19. This chain links TRBV9 with TRBJ2-2, with 11 positions matching TRBD1. CDR3 residues: CASSVAGTGGTGELFF. DNA for the CDR3: TGTGCCAGCAGCGTAGCTGGGACAGGGGGCACCGGGGAGCTGTTTTTT.